A few counts support the clone carrying this TCR beta chain. Its matching antigen is unknown. The entry originates in a study of CD8 T cells in ankylosing spondylitis. Study-level results: Ankylosing spondylitis blood seemed to carry a telltale TCR beta motif made of eight highly homologous variants. Prior literature has documented some motif variants in synovial fluid and blood from reactive arthritis. Matched synovial fluid from ankylosing spondylitis patients was reported to be enriched for disease-linked clones.

TCRdb independently ran MiXCR on the 5' RACE reads; one entry per CDR3 protein. The sample records 250,000 or so distinct CDR3 sequences, roughly 25% being singletons. J gave up 5 bases and V 6 bases, and 5 bases lay outside the gene matches. This CDR3 has 13 amino acids. Sample: blood, either unsorted or a sorted T cell fraction (not recorded which). This sequence joins TRBV12-3 or TRBV12-4 and TRBJ2-3, with TRBD1 identical over 7 bases. The clonotype was recovered from a male donor with ankylosing spondylitis or in good health (not recorded which). CDR3 residues: CASRPTGVDTQYF. CDR3 DNA sequence: TGTGCCAGCAGGCCCACAGGGGTAGATACGCAGTATTTT.